This entry lists 27 T cell receptor beta chains sequenced from one sample in a study of neurological immune-mediated disorders. In TCRdb, the 5' RACE reads were re-called with MiXCR into one record per CDR3 protein. The sample yields 55,000 to 65,000 distinct CDR3 sequences, 9.5% to 15% seen once. Sequencing was done on a sample of PBMCs. Source of these receptors: a woman aged 55-69 years with HTLV-1-associated myelopathy (HAM/TSP).

This clonotype is judged medium-sized. The rearrangement joins TRBV7-3 to TRBJ2-1; D call uncertain. The CDR3 is made up of 12 amino acids. Germline lookup yields CDR1 SGHTA and CDR2 FQGTGA. Deletions cut 5 bases from V and 7 bases from J, with 9 bases between. The CDR3 DNA sequence: TGTGCCAGCAGCCCCGCCGGGAATGAGCAGTTCTTC. Protein product: CASSPAGNEQFF.

The V and J genes are TRBV5-6 and TRBJ2-7; 13 bases line up with TRBD2. The length of the CDR3 is 15 residues. CDR1 is SGHDT, CDR2 YYEEEE, per germline. J lost 5 bases, V lost 4 bases, and 6 bases had no gene match. The chain's CDR3 is CASSRTGLAGDEQYF. The CDR3 DNA reads TGTGCCAGCAGCCGTACAGGACTAGCGGGAGACGAGCAGTACTTC.

The sample holds many counts of this clonotype. The V and J genes are TRBV7-9 and TRBJ2-5; possibly TRBD1 or TRBD2 for D (5 bases each). Germline CDR1 reads SEHNR; CDR2 reads FQNEAQ (reference sequence). This CDR3 comprises 18 residues. Trimming left V 0 bases short and J 5 bases short, with 22 bases between. CDR3 protein: CASSLARGVSTQGETQYF. In DNA, the CDR3 is TGTGCCAGCAGCTTAGCGAGGGGTGTCAGCACCCAAGGGGAGACCCAGTACTTC. Full variable domain (remainder filled in from reference TRBV7-9 and TRBJ2-5): DTGVSQNPRHKITKRGQNVTFRCDPISEHNRLYWYRQTLGQGPEFLTYFQNEAQLEKSRLLSDRFSAERPKGSFSTLEIQRTEQGDSAMYLCASSLARGVSTQGETQYFGPGTRLLVL.

This clonotype has a count of ten or more. This chain connects TRBV12-3 or TRBV12-4 to TRBJ2-7, with 12 bases matching TRBD1. The CDR3 consists of 15 residues. V was clipped by 2 bases and J by 7 bases; unmatched bases: 6. The CDR3 loop reads CASSLKGQGAGEQYF. For the CDR3, the DNA is TGTGCCAGCAGTTTAAAGGGACAGGGGGCGGGGGAGCAGTACTTC.

This clonotype has a count of ten or more. The rearrangement uses TRBV5-1 and TRBJ2-7, with D possibly being TRBD2 (6 bases). The germline V gene has CDR1 SGHRS and CDR2 YFSETQ. Trimming stripped 5 bases from V and 0 bases from J, with 12 bases between. There are 14 residues in the CDR3. CDR3 loop: CASRRETASYEQYF. The CDR3 DNA is TGCGCCAGCAGACGGGAGACCGCCTCCTACGAGCAGTACTTC.

The genes are TRBV11-2 and TRBJ2-6, with D possibly being TRBD1 or TRBD2 (5 bases each). The germline gives CDR1 SGHAT, CDR2 FQNNGV. V was trimmed by 5 bases and J by 12 bases, leaving 23 bases between them. The CDR3 is 16 residues long. The CDR3 sequence is CASSKAGSSGAGVLTF. The CDR3 DNA sequence: TGTGCCAGCAGCAAGGCAGGGAGCTCTGGGGCCGGCGTCCTGACTTTC. Looking up the rest from reference TRBV11-2 and TRBJ2-6 gives the full variable domain: EAGVAQSPRYKIIEKRQSVAFWCNPISGHATLYWYQQILGQGPKLLIQFQNNGVVDDSQLPKDRFSAERLKGVDSTLKIQPAKLEDSAVYLCASSKAGSSGAGVLTFGAGSRLTVL.

This chain uses TRBV6-5 with TRBJ2-4; maybe TRBD1 (5 bases). The CDR3 covers 12 residues. With 9 bases removed from V and 9 bases from J, the gap between germline ends came to 15 bases. CDR1 is MNHEY and CDR2 is SVGAGI in the germline V gene. In DNA, the CDR3 is TGTGCCAGTTCTAGGGAAGGGGCCATTCAGTACTTC. It yields the protein CASSREGAIQYF.

To note about this clonotype: The junction shows a germline mismatch at one end, possibly a read error. The chain employs TRBV5-1 and TRBJ2-7; TRBD1 agrees at 7 bases. Germline assignment: CDR1 SGHRS and CDR2 YFSETQ. This CDR3 region has 14 residues. The CDR3: CPSSASGGTYEQYF. The DNA for the CDR3 is TGTCCCAGCAGCGCATCAGGGGGTACCTACGAGCAGTACTTC. Variable domain in full (rest from reference TRBV5-1 and TRBJ2-7): KAGVTQTPRYLIKTRGQQVTLSCSPISGHRSVSWYQQTPGQGLQFLFEYFSETQRNKGNFPGRFSGRQFSNSRSEMNVSTLELGDSALYLCPSSASGGTYEQYFGPGTRLTVT.

This clonotype appeared many times. The V gene is TRBV5-1, the J gene TRBJ2-2; 10 positions match TRBD2. After removal of 5 bases from V and 4 bases from J, the junction contained 8 bases not matched to a gene. CDR1 SGHRS and CDR2 YFSETQ come from the germline V gene. The CDR3 length is 16 residues. CDR3 nucleotide sequence: TGCGCCAGCAGACCTACTAGCGGGAAGGGCACCGGGGAGCTGTTTTTT. This gives the protein CASRPTSGKGTGELFF.

This clonotype was found many times. The rearrangement joins TRBV7-2 to TRBJ1-2; unclear D gene. The V gene's germline CDR1 is SGHTA and CDR2 FQGNSA. Trimming took off 1 base at V and 6 bases at J, with 9 bases between the two ends. CDR3 length: 13 amino acids. In DNA form, the CDR3 reads TGTGCCAGCAGCTTAGAGACAAGGAATGGCTACACCTTC. Protein product: CASSLETRNGYTF.

This clonotype was picked up many times. This chain links TRBV5-1 with TRBJ2-2; D may match TRBD1 or TRBD2 (6 bases each). Trimming pared 4 bases from V and 6 bases from J, leaving 16 bases between. CDR1 SGHRS and CDR2 YFSETQ come from the germline V gene. The CDR3 runs 15 residues. The CDR3 nucleotides read TGCGCCAGCAGCCCCCCGGGGGCTCGGCCCGGGGAGCTGTTTTTT. It specifies CASSPPGARPGELFF.

This clonotype was counted at least ten times. The chain joins TRBV18 to TRBJ1-5; 8 bases are a match to TRBD1. Germline CDR1 and CDR2: KGHSH and LQKENI. The ends lost 4 bases at V and 4 bases at J; junction bases unmatched: 3. The CDR3 loop spans 14 amino acids. CDR3 DNA: TGTGCCAGCTCACTCGACAGGGGTAATCAGCCCCAGCATTTT. Translated: CASSLDRGNQPQHF.

This clonotype was detected ten times or more. The J gene is TRBJ2-1, the V gene TRBV5-1; 7 bases agree with TRBD1. This CDR3 region has 15 residues. V lost 2 bases, J lost 5 bases, and 7 bases stayed unmatched. Germline CDR1 reads SGHRS; CDR2 reads YFSETQ. The CDR3 DNA reads as TGCGCCAGCAGCTTAAGAGGGGGCAGCGACAATGAGCAGTTCTTC. Protein product: CASSLRGGSDNEQFF.

This clonotype showed up many times. The genes are TRBV4-1 and TRBJ2-7; no reliable D call. Germline V CDR1 and CDR2: MGHRA, YSYEKL. Trimming pared 3 bases from V and 12 bases from J, leaving 15 bases between. The CDR3 covers 12 residues. The CDR3 loop reads CASSHPRGFLYF. The CDR3 nucleotides are TGCGCCAGCAGCCACCCCCGTGGGTTCCTGTACTTC.

This clonotype was seen a handful of times. J is TRBJ2-3 and V is TRBV7-6; D gene ambiguous. CDR1 is SGHVS and CDR2 is FNYEAQ in the germline V gene. V dropped 0 bases and J dropped 4 bases, with 5 bases sitting between them. The CDR3 totals 13 residues. In nucleotides, the CDR3 is TGTGCCAGCAGCTTAGCGGTGGCAGATACGCAGTATTTT. Its translation is CASSLAVADTQYF.

In this sample, this clonotype turned up many times. The rearrangement links TRBV5-1 to TRBJ2-5; TRBD1 aligns across 8 bases. This CDR3 has 14 amino acids. V lost 4 bases and J lost 4; bases outside the gene matches: 6. Per germline, CDR1 SGHRS and CDR2 YFSETQ. The CDR3 protein is CASSAGQGGETQYF. As DNA, the CDR3 is TGCGCCAGCAGCGCCGGACAGGGTGGAGAGACCCAGTACTTC. Combining the CDR3 with reference TRBV5-1 and TRBJ2-5 gives the whole variable domain KAGVTQTPRYLIKTRGQQVTLSCSPISGHRSVSWYQQTPGQGLQFLFEYFSETQRNKGNFPGRFSGRQFSNSRSEMNVSTLELGDSALYLCASSAGQGGETQYFGPGTRLLVL.

This clonotype was counted ten times or more. The V gene is TRBV12-3 or TRBV12-4, the J gene TRBJ2-1; the match to TRBD2 covers 8 bases. After removal of 5 bases from V and 1 base from J, the junction contained 4 bases not matched to a gene. This CDR3 has 15 amino acids. CDR3 sequence: CASSPSGGSYNEQFF. As DNA, the CDR3 is TGTGCCAGCAGTCCCTCGGGGGGGTCCTACAATGAGCAGTTCTTC.

This clonotype was seen at least ten times. V usage is TRBV27 and J usage is TRBJ2-5; D unclear. The ends were cut back, 1 base at V and 1 base at J, with 1 base in the middle. CDR1 and CDR2 from the germline V gene are MNHEY and SMNVEV (reference sequence). CDR3 size: 12 residues. CDR3 amino acids: CASSLFQETQYF. The CDR3 DNA reads as TGTGCCAGCAGTTTATTCCAAGAGACCCAGTACTTC.

This clonotype was picked up many times. The V call is TRBV7-6, the J call TRBJ2-7, with TRBD2 matching 10 bases. The CDR3 loop spans 17 amino acids. Trimming at V came to 1 base and at J to 0 bases, leaving 6 bases not matched to a gene. Germline CDR1 and CDR2: SGHVS and FNYEAQ. The CDR3, as DNA: TGTGCCAGCAGCTTAGGGATTAGCGGGAGGAGCTCCTACGAGCAGTACTTC. This encodes CASSLGISGRSSYEQYF.

This clonotype was recorded at least ten times. This chain connects TRBV5-1 to TRBJ2-3; a possible D gene is TRBD1 (6 bases). This CDR3 is built from 14 residues. The V gene's germline CDR1 is SGHRS and CDR2 YFSETQ. V was shortened by 4 bases and J by 2 bases, with 11 bases between the two germline ends. CDR3 region: CASSQGQFTDTQYF. The DNA for the CDR3 is TGCGCCAGCAGCCAAGGACAGTTCACAGATACGCAGTATTTT.

This chain links TRBV5-6 with TRBJ2-1; 7 bases fit TRBD1. Trimming took 4 bases from V and 1 from J; bases not matched to a gene: 8. In germline, CDR1 is SGHDT, CDR2 YYEEEE. CDR3 length: 16 residues. CDR3 DNA sequence: TGTGCCAGCAGCCTAGGGGACAGTGTATCCTACAATGAGCAGTTCTTC. Translation: CASSLGDSVSYNEQFF.

This clonotype was counted at least ten times. This rearrangement joins TRBV6-5 to TRBJ2-7; a possible D gene is TRBD1 (6 bases). The length of the CDR3 is 14 residues. V gave up 6 bases and J gave up 5 bases, with 17 bases separating them. From germline, CDR1 is MNHEY and CDR2 SVGAGI. The CDR3 DNA sequence: TGTGCCAGCAGCCTGACACGGCAGGGGAACGAGCAGTACTTC. It translates to CASSLTRQGNEQYF.

This clonotype was observed many times. The V gene is TRBV2, the J gene TRBJ2-2; 9 nucleotides align to TRBD2. Germline V lookup: CDR1 SNHLY, CDR2 FYNNEI. The CDR3 consists of 15 residues. The trim removed 3 bases at V and 9 bases at J, leaving 8 bases unmatched. As DNA, the CDR3 is TGTGCCAGCAGTGACGGTAGCGGGAGCGGGCGGGAGCTGTTTTTT. Translated, it gives CASSDGSGSGRELFF.

This clonotype was detected ten times or more. The rearrangement joins TRBV27 to TRBJ1-2, with D possibly matching TRBD1 (6 bases). Germline V gene data show CDR1 as MNHEY and CDR2 as SMNVEV (reference sequence). Trimming shortened V by 0 bases and J by 8 bases, and 13 bases separated the two germline ends. The CDR3 covers 14 residues. CDR3 residues: CASSLSYRVVGYTF. DNA for the CDR3: TGTGCCAGCAGTTTATCTTACAGGGTGGTCGGCTACACCTTC.

As concerns this clonotype: It is likely a read error, because the conserved phenylalanine at the end of the CDR3 is missing. V gene TRBV27 combines with J gene TRBJ2-7; 9 nucleotides line up with TRBD1. This CDR3 spans 16 amino acids. Germline V gene data show CDR1 as MNHEY and CDR2 as SMNVEV (reference sequence). With 3 bases clipped from V and 2 bases from J, the junction kept 8 bases outside the gene matches. The CDR3 DNA reads TGTGCCAGCAGTTTCACAGGGGGCAAAGTCCCCTACGAGCAGTACTTA. It translates to CASSFTGGKVPYEQYL.

This clonotype was observed many times. The chain is built from TRBV29-1 and TRBJ2-1, with D unresolved. Trimming pared 7 bases from V and 4 bases from J, leaving 14 bases between. Germline assignment: CDR1 SQVTM and CDR2 ANQGSEA. This CDR3 is 13 amino acids long. CDR3 region: CSARWDSYNEQFF. The CDR3 DNA follows: TGCAGCGCAAGGTGGGATTCTTACAATGAGCAGTTCTTC.

This clonotype was seen many times. The rearrangement joins TRBV20-1 to TRBJ2-1; the match to TRBD2 covers 9 bases. Germline-derived CDR1 and CDR2 are DFQATT and SNEGSKA (reference sequence). V lost 3 bases to trimming and J lost 4 bases; unmatched junction nucleotides: 7. The CDR3 is 15 amino acids. The CDR3 reads CSARDGTSTYNEQFF. CDR3 nucleotide sequence: TGCAGTGCTAGGGATGGGACTAGCACATACAATGAGCAGTTCTTC.